These 3 T cell receptor beta chains originate from one sample sequenced in a study of T cells in Graves' hyperthyroidism and ophthalmopathy. Using RNA transcripts as the source, TCR beta CDR3 regions were amplified. In the first-round RT-PCR of the TCR CDR3, the HTBI primer set was used. TCRdb reprocessed the multiplex PCR reads with MiXCR, giving one entry per CDR3 protein. The data hold hundreds of thousands of distinct CDR3 sequences, with roughly 14% observed a single time. The sequenced sample consisted of blood. The receptors stem from a man aged 18-30 years with Graves' ophthalmopathy.

This clonotype was seen ten or more times. The rearrangement joins TRBV18 to TRBJ1-1, with D perhaps TRBD1 (5 bases). Germline V gene lookup returns CDR1 KGHSH and CDR2 LQKENI. There are 14 residues in the CDR3. V dropped 4 bases and J dropped 4 bases, with 13 bases sitting between them. CDR3 in amino acids: CASSQPGPGTEAFF. The CDR3 DNA reads TGTGCCAGCTCACAACCGGGACCCGGCACTGAAGCTTTCTTT.

The sample holds a few counts of this clonotype. This sequence joins TRBV3-1 and TRBJ2-1; the D gene is possibly TRBD2 (6 bases). Per the germline V gene, CDR1 is LGHDT and CDR2 is YNNKEL (reference sequence). Trimming removed 5 bases at V and 2 bases at J, with 13 bases between. The CDR3 covers 15 residues. In DNA form, the CDR3 reads TGTGCCAGCAGCTTAGACGGGAGAACCTACAATGAGCAGTTCTTC. Translation gives CASSLDGRTYNEQFF.

The chain carries TRBV29-1 and TRBJ2-5; no firm D call. The length of the CDR3 is 13 residues. V was clipped by 4 bases and J by 4 bases, with 13 bases between them. Germline lookup yields CDR1 SQVTM and CDR2 ANQGSEA. The CDR3 here is CSVVVLDLETQYF. The CDR3 nucleotides are TGCAGCGTTGTGGTTCTAGACTTAGAGACCCAGTACTTC.